These 5 T cell receptor beta chains originate from one sample sequenced in a study of control samples from healthy donors and cancer patients. Generated by immunoSEQ multiplex PCR, the TCRdb table keeps only in-frame clones and is missing some. Among some 160,000 clones listed, about 94% were seen once. Source material: blood. These receptors were collected from a woman between 40 and 50 years old in good health.

On this clone: The junction shows a germline mismatch at one end, possibly a read error. The rearrangement links TRBV7-7 to TRBJ2-7, with 12 bases that match TRBD2. Germline loops: CDR1 SSHAT, CDR2 FNYEAQ (reference sequence). This CDR3 region has 14 residues. The DNA of the CDR3 is TGTGCTAGCAGCCGGACTAGCGGGAACTACGAGCAGTACTTC. The encoded protein is CASSRTSGNYEQYF.

This clone was found once. This chain joins TRBV4-2 and TRBJ1-2; D perhaps matches TRBD1 (5 bases). CDR1 and CDR2 from the germline V gene are LGHNA and YNFKEQ. Between the trimmed V and J ends, which lost 0 bases and 2 bases, there was a span of 16 bases. The CDR3 has 17 amino acids. The CDR3 is CASSQDRTGVGNYGYTF. The DNA for the CDR3 is TGTGCCAGCAGCCAAGATAGAACAGGCGTGGGGAACTATGGCTACACCTTC.

This chain's CDR3 is CASSLDSGNTIYF. The CDR3 coding sequence is TGTGCCAGCAGCTTAGACAGTGGAAACACCATATATTTT. The chain couples TRBV7-8 to TRBJ1-3; no firm D call. Deletions cut 1 base from V and 3 bases from J, with 4 bases between. CDR1 is SGHVS and CDR2 is FQNEAQ in the germline V gene. The CDR3 runs to 13 residues.

The chain links TRBV29-1 to TRBJ2-7; 7 bases agree with TRBD2. V dropped 6 bases and J dropped 2; count of bases not matched to a gene: 10. Per germline, CDR1 SQVTM and CDR2 ANQGSEA. The CDR3 length is 14 residues. In DNA, the CDR3 is TGCAGCGTGCCTGGTTGGGGGGGGACCTACGAGCAGTACTTC. It is translated as CSVPGWGGTYEQYF.

The J gene is TRBJ2-3, the V gene TRBV4-2; no clear D gene. The CDR3 consists of 14 residues. Deletions cut 1 base from V and 1 base from J, with 6 bases between. Germline V lookup: CDR1 LGHNA, CDR2 YNFKEQ. CDR3 in amino acids: CASSQGTGTDTQYF. The CDR3 DNA follows: TGTGCCAGCAGCCAAGGGACGGGCACAGATACGCAGTATTTT.